This TCR beta chain was recorded in a study of radiation and T cells in renal cell carcinoma. About the research overall: Nephrectomy followed 15 Gy stereotactic body radiation by 4 weeks.

Time point in this sample: blood 2 weeks post-SBRT. Treatment defined: 15 Gy SBRT to primary tumor, nephrectomy 4 weeks later. After SBRT, blood was collected at 2 and 4 weeks, plus baseline. Whole-study results and caveats: Baseline intratumoral clonotype presence is unknown without pretreatment biopsies. Top tumor clonotypes rose in blood 2 weeks post-radiation, then contracted.

CDR1 is MNHNS, CDR2 SASEGT, per germline. This CDR3 contains 15 residues. The trim removed 4 bases at V and 2 bases at J, leaving 6 bases unmatched. Only in-frame clones appear in the TCRdb table, and some are missing; sequencing was by immunoSEQ multiplex PCR. Among some 120,000 clones listed, about 81% were seen once. To note about this clone: Its antigen is not known.

The sample was blood, taken from a patient whose treatment included radiotherapy and nephrectomy. The J gene is TRBJ2-3, the V gene TRBV6-1; 7 bases match TRBD2. This TCR was recovered from a woman between 55 and 75 years old with renal cell carcinoma. CDR3 residues: CASSASGDPTDTQYF. In nucleotides, the CDR3 is TGTGCCAGCAGTGCAAGCGGGGACCCCACAGATACGCAGTATTTT.